The 26 T cell receptor beta chains in this list originate from one sample, sequenced in a study of blood T cell repertoires in COVID-19. Some clones are missing from TCRdb's copy, which holds only in-frame ones; the method was immunoSEQ multiplex PCR. The sample carries hundreds of thousands of clones, 80% to 90% recorded once. Sequencing was performed on PBMCs or T cells enriched from blood (not recorded which). All receptors derive from a woman under 30 who had recovered from COVID-19.

DNA of the CDR3: TGTGCCAGCAGTGAAGTCGGTCAGAACACTGAAGCTTTCTTT. It translates to CASSEVGQNTEAFF. The chain has TRBV6-1 and TRBJ1-1; D ambiguous. There are 14 residues in the CDR3. CDR1 and CDR2 (germline): MNHNS, SASEGT. V dropped 1 base and J dropped 1 base, with 7 bases sitting between them.

The chain recombines TRBV3-1 (or the pseudogene TRBV3-2) with TRBJ2-2, with 7 positions matching TRBD2. V lost 2 bases, J lost 0 bases, and 0 bases stayed unmatched. The CDR3 totals 15 residues. In germline, CDR1 is LGHDT, CDR2 YNNKEL (reference sequence). Written as DNA, the CDR3 is TGTGCCAGCAGCCAACGGGGGGCGAACACCGGGGAGCTGTTTTTT. Protein product: CASSQRGANTGELFF.

This clone has a single count. The rearrangement joins TRBV28 to TRBJ1-5, with D uncertain. This CDR3 contains 14 residues. The V gene's germline CDR1 is MDHEN and CDR2 SYDVKM. The V gene lost 1 base and the J gene lost 9 bases, with 13 bases spanning the gap. CDR3 DNA sequence: TGTGCCAGCAGTTTATCGGGGTGGCGGGGGCCCCAGCATTTT. Translation: CASSLSGWRGPQHF.

This chain links TRBV6-2 or TRBV6-3 with TRBJ2-1; D perhaps matches TRBD2 (5 bases). The V gene lost 3 bases and the J gene lost 3 bases, with 15 bases spanning the gap. This CDR3 is 16 amino acids long. Germline V CDR1 and CDR2: MNHEY, SVGEGT. The CDR3 region is CASSYRASRDYNEQFF. CDR3 sequence (DNA): TGTGCCAGCAGTTATCGGGCTAGCCGAGACTACAATGAGCAGTTCTTC.

This clone was seen a handful of times. The chain joins TRBV18 to TRBJ1-2; 9 bases are a match to TRBD1. The CDR3 contains 13 residues. V shed 4 bases and J 5 bases; nucleotides not matched to a gene: 2. Germline CDR1 KGHSH, CDR2 LQKENI. CDR3 sequence: CASSQGQGYGYTF. Here the CDR3 DNA reads TGTGCCAGCTCACAGGGACAGGGTTATGGCTACACCTTC.

This chain uses TRBV5-4 with TRBJ1-2, with 9 bases aligning to TRBD1. CDR3 length: 15 residues. With 0 bases clipped from V and 2 bases from J, the junction kept 2 bases outside the gene matches. Germline CDR1 and CDR2: SGHNT and YYREEE (reference sequence). Here the CDR3 reads CASSLGGQGNYGYTF. In DNA form, the CDR3 reads TGTGCCAGCAGCTTGGGGGGACAGGGCAACTATGGCTACACCTTC.

This clone was recorded once. V and J are TRBV7-8 and TRBJ1-1, with TRBD1 as a possible D gene (6 bases). This CDR3 spans 14 amino acids. Germline V gene data show CDR1 as SGHVS and CDR2 as FQNEAQ. Trimming left V 5 bases short and J 5 bases short, with 15 bases between. This chain's CDR3 is CASSLGGGRTEAFF. DNA of the CDR3: TGTGCCAGCAGCCTAGGGGGGGGTCGTACTGAAGCTTTCTTT.

The chain joins TRBV5-1 to TRBJ2-7; 8 bases agree with TRBD1. Germline loops: CDR1 SGHRS, CDR2 YFSETQ. V shed 0 bases, J shed 6 bases, and the junction held 2 bases outside the gene matches. The CDR3 has 13 residues. CDR3: CASSLGQGPEQYF. CDR3 in DNA: TGCGCCAGCAGCTTGGGACAGGGGCCCGAGCAGTACTTC.

V is TRBV10-3 and J is TRBJ1-5; the match to TRBD1 covers 10 bases. CDR1 and CDR2 (germline): ENHRY, SYGVKD. The junction had 5 bases not matched to a gene; V was cut back by 6 bases and J by 6 bases. CDR3 size: 14 residues. CDR3 sequence: CAIRGTGEGQPQHF. DNA for the CDR3: TGTGCCATCAGGGGGACAGGGGAGGGTCAGCCCCAGCATTTT.

V and J are TRBV7-8 and TRBJ1-3, with D possibly TRBD1 on 5 matching bases. Trimming took off 2 bases at V and 0 bases at J, with 11 bases between the two ends. In germline, CDR1 is SGHVS, CDR2 FQNEAQ. The CDR3 runs to 16 residues. CDR3 in DNA: TGTGCCAGCAGCTTATCAGGGATTTCCTCTGGAAACACCATATATTTT. Its translation is CASSLSGISSGNTIYF.

The chain couples TRBV7-9 to TRBJ1-1, with a weak D call TRBD1 (5 bases). V dropped 1 base and J dropped 2 bases, with 11 bases sitting between them. The V gene's germline CDR1 is SEHNR and CDR2 FQNEAQ (reference sequence). CDR3 length equals 15 residues. The CDR3 spells CASSLGRGLNTEAFF. The DNA for the CDR3 is TGTGCCAGCAGCTTAGGAAGGGGACTAAACACTGAAGCTTTCTTT.

The chain uses TRBV3-1 (or the pseudogene TRBV3-2) and TRBJ2-1; 12 bases map to TRBD2. The ends lost 5 bases at V and 1 base at J; junction bases unmatched: 3. Germline values: CDR1 LGHDT, CDR2 YNNKEL (reference sequence). The CDR3 is 16 residues long. CDR3 sequence (DNA): TGTGCCAGCAGCTTTACTAGCGGGGGGTCCTACAATGAGCAGTTCTTC. It encodes CASSFTSGGSYNEQFF.

V usage is TRBV24-1 and J usage is TRBJ1-6; 9 nucleotides align to TRBD1. Germline assignment: CDR1 KGHDR and CDR2 SFDVKD. The CDR3 contains 14 residues. The J segment lost 12 bases and the V segment lost 2 bases, leaving 4 bases of the junction unmatched. The CDR3 DNA reads as TGTGCCACCAGTGATTCACAGGGGGCGCGACCCCTCCACTTT. It encodes CATSDSQGARPLHF.

This chain uses TRBV12-3 or TRBV12-4 with TRBJ2-7; no clear D. This CDR3 is built from 12 residues. With 1 base removed from V and 9 bases from J, the gap between germline ends came to 10 bases. The CDR3 loop is CASSLGRNVQYF. In DNA form, the CDR3 reads TGTGCCAGCAGTTTAGGGCGGAATGTGCAGTACTTC.

The rearrangement links TRBV7-9 to TRBJ2-5, with 9 bases identical to TRBD1. The V and J ends lost 4 bases and 4 bases, in that order; junction bases with no gene match: 7. Germline CDR1 reads SEHNR; CDR2 reads FQNEAQ (reference sequence). CDR3 size: 15 residues. The CDR3, as DNA: TGTGCCAGCAGCTGGACAGGGGATCGCGGAGAGACCCAGTACTTC. It translates to CASSWTGDRGETQYF.

V is TRBV19 and J is TRBJ2-4; TRBD2 matches 12 bases. CDR1 and CDR2 (germline): LNHDA, SQIVND (reference sequence). This CDR3 comprises 20 residues. V lost 3 bases to trimming and J lost 0 bases; unmatched junction nucleotides: 12. The CDR3 region is CASSIPPTSGGLLAKNIQYF. In DNA form, the CDR3 reads TGTGCCAGTAGTATCCCCCCGACTAGCGGGGGCCTTCTAGCCAAAAACATTCAGTACTTC.

This clone was picked up one time. This chain links TRBV2 with TRBJ1-1, with TRBD1 matching 8 bases. V lost 6 bases to trimming and J lost 10 bases; unmatched junction nucleotides: 7. CDR1 and CDR2 (germline): SNHLY, FYNNEI. CDR3 length equals 12 residues. CDR3 bases: TGTGCCAGCAGGCGGACAGGGAGCGGAGCTTTCTTT. Translation gives CASRRTGSGAFF.

V gene TRBV7-2 combines with J gene TRBJ1-5; tentative D call: TRBD1 (5 bases). The CDR3 is 14 amino acids. Trimming pared 5 bases from V and 4 bases from J, leaving 12 bases between. Germline V gene sequence: CDR1 SGHTA, CDR2 FQGNSA. The CDR3 loop is CASSMPQVNQPQHF. The CDR3, as DNA: TGTGCCAGCAGCATGCCACAGGTTAATCAGCCCCAGCATTTT. The variable domain in full, with the rest retrieved from reference TRBV7-2 and TRBJ1-5, is GAGVSQSPSNKVTEKGKDVELRCDPISGHTALYWYRQSLGQGLEFLIYFQGNSAPDKSGLPSDRFSAERTGGSVSTLTIQRTQQEDSAVYLCASSMPQVNQPQHFGDGTRLSIL.

The chain uses TRBV4-1 and TRBJ2-3, with 8 bases lining up with TRBD1. J lost 1 base, V lost 0 bases, and 12 bases had no gene match. The CDR3 sequence is 19 residues long. Germline V gene lookup returns CDR1 MGHRA and CDR2 YSYEKL. CDR3 loop: CASSQDPQRGQGGTDTQYF. The CDR3 DNA is TGCGCCAGCAGCCAAGATCCCCAGAGAGGACAGGGAGGCACAGATACGCAGTATTTT.

The chain recombines TRBV28 with TRBJ1-2; 8 bases align to TRBD1. J lost 1 base, V lost 4 bases, and 8 bases had no gene match. Germline CDR1 MDHEN, CDR2 SYDVKM. This CDR3 is built from 16 residues. The CDR3 sequence is CASSSRTGRVNYGYTF. For the CDR3, the DNA is TGTGCCAGCAGTTCCCGGACAGGGCGGGTTAACTATGGCTACACCTTC.

This clone has a handful of counts. V is TRBV11-2 and J is TRBJ1-6, with TRBD1 matching 9 bases. V shed 1 base, J shed 4 bases, and the junction held 8 bases outside the gene matches. Germline CDR1 reads SGHAT; CDR2 reads FQNNGV. This CDR3 spans 18 amino acids. CDR3 region: CASSLVEGQGFYNSPLHF. CDR3 in DNA: TGTGCCAGCAGCTTAGTTGAGGGACAGGGCTTTTATAATTCACCCCTCCACTTT.

This clone was counted at least ten times. The chain links TRBV2 to TRBJ2-1; D possibly corresponds to TRBD1 (6 bases). Germline V CDR1 and CDR2: SNHLY, FYNNEI. The CDR3 has 15 residues. The V gene lost 6 bases and the J gene lost 4 bases, with 16 bases spanning the gap. CDR3 loop: CASSGAGGRYNEQFF. In DNA, the CDR3 is TGTGCCAGCAGCGGGGCTGGGGGCAGGTACAATGAGCAGTTCTTC.

This chain links TRBV5-1 with TRBJ2-7; 12 bases match TRBD2. CDR1 and CDR2 (germline): SGHRS, YFSETQ. This CDR3 comprises 17 residues. Trimming removed 1 base from V and 2 bases from J; junction bases left unmatched: 7. CDR3 sequence reads: CASSLQTSGGTTYEQYF. DNA for the CDR3: TGCGCCAGCAGCTTGCAGACTAGCGGGGGCACTACCTACGAGCAGTACTTC.

V and J are TRBV18 and TRBJ1-1; 7 positions match TRBD1. CDR1 and CDR2 (germline): KGHSH, LQKENI. Trimming took 10 bases from V and 2 from J; bases not matched to a gene: 7. CDR3 length equals 13 residues. The CDR3 loop is CATSGQSNTEAFF. The CDR3 nucleotides read TGTGCCACCTCGGGACAGTCAAACACTGAAGCTTTCTTT.

CDR3 sequence (DNA): TGTGCCAGCAGTTTGGTCGGACAGGGGGGGGGTCAGCCCCAGCATTTT. It encodes CASSLVGQGGGQPQHF. J is TRBJ1-5 and V is TRBV27; 10 bases map to TRBD1. CDR1 and CDR2 from the germline V gene are MNHEY and SMNVEV (reference sequence). CDR3 size: 16 residues. V shed 3 bases and J 6 bases; nucleotides not matched to a gene: 8.

This chain uses TRBV13 with TRBJ2-5; D gene uncertain. The V gene lost 3 bases and the J gene lost 3 bases, with 2 bases spanning the gap. There are 11 residues in the CDR3. CDR1 is PRHDT, CDR2 FYEKMQ, per germline (reference sequence). DNA of the CDR3: TGTGCCAGCAGCTTCGAAGAGACCCAGTACTTC. This encodes CASSFEETQYF. Full variable domain (missing parts from reference TRBV13 and TRBJ2-5): AAGVIQSPRHLIKEKRETATLKCYPIPRHDTVYWYQQGPGQDPQFLISFYEKMQSDKGSIPDRFSAQQFSDYHSELNMSSLELGDSALYFCASSFEETQYFGPGTRLLVL.